In its sample, the clone carrying this T cell receptor beta chain was seen many times. The sample is drawn from a study of early T cells in non-severe SARS-CoV-2 infection. TCRdb re-analysed the 5' RACE reads in MiXCR, keeping a single row per CDR3 protein. The sample records some 46,000 distinct CDR3 sequences, less than 7% being singletons. Trimming took 4 bases from V and 6 from J, leaving 12 bases between them. CDR1 is SQVTM, CDR2 ANQGSEA, per germline. The CDR3 is 12 residues long. This clonotype was obtained from an adult who was a healthcare worker with PCR-confirmed SARS-CoV-2 infection or an uninfected control (not recorded which). The chain uses TRBV29-1 and TRBJ1-1; D ambiguous. The source material was whole blood. The CDR3 coding sequence is TGCAGCGTTGGCCGGCTCGAGGCTGAAGCTTTCTTT. Its translation: CSVGRLEAEAFF.